These 19 T cell receptor beta chains originate from one sample sequenced in a study of blood T cell repertoires in COVID-19. Sequencing used immunoSEQ multiplex PCR; TCRdb keeps in-frame clones, though not all of them. Of 100,000 or so clones in the sample, roughly 84% are singletons; the top ten hold roughly 4.4%. Sample: peripheral blood. The receptors shown here come from a human donor in a cohort sampled during active COVID-19.

This clone was counted once. The rearrangement uses TRBV6-2 or TRBV6-3 and TRBJ2-7; D might be TRBD1 (6 bases). V lost 2 bases and J lost 9, with 11 bases in between. The germline V gene has CDR1 MNHEY and CDR2 SVGEGT. This CDR3 is 12 amino acids long. This CDR3 is CASSYNRVWQYF. The DNA for the CDR3 is TGTGCCAGCAGTTACAACAGGGTTTGGCAGTACTTC.

The V gene is TRBV5-4, the J gene TRBJ2-3; 9 bases line up with TRBD2. CDR1 is SGHNT, CDR2 YYREEE, per germline (reference sequence). With 2 bases clipped from V and 3 bases from J, the junction kept 7 bases outside the gene matches. The CDR3 extends over 16 amino acids. This chain's CDR3 is CASSLGAGGLTDTQYF. The CDR3 DNA reads as TGTGCCAGCAGCTTAGGAGCGGGGGGATTGACAGATACGCAGTATTTT.

The CDR3 region is CASSVPGREENEAFF. The CDR3 nucleotides read TGTGCCAGCAGTGTGCCAGGGAGGGAGGAAAATGAAGCTTTCTTT. J is TRBJ1-1 and V is TRBV25-1; TRBD1 is a possible D gene (5 bases). Trimming shortened V by 4 bases and J by 7 bases, and 19 bases separated the two germline ends. Germline loops: CDR1 MGHDK, CDR2 SYGVNS. CDR3 length: 15 amino acids. The full variable domain, in which reference TRBV25-1 and TRBJ1-1 provide the parts outside the CDR3, is EADIYQTPRYLVIGTGKKITLECSQTMGHDKMYWYQQDPGMELHLIHYSYGVNSTEKGDLSSESTVSRIRTEHFPLTLESARPSHTSQYLCASSVPGREENEAFFGQGTRLTVV.

The chain links TRBV2 to TRBJ2-5; D is unclear. The V gene lost 5 bases and the J gene lost 1 base, with 8 bases spanning the gap. This CDR3 comprises 13 residues. Germline CDR1 reads SNHLY; CDR2 reads FYNNEI. The CDR3 reads CASSPRSQETQYF. For the CDR3, the DNA is TGTGCCAGCAGTCCGAGGAGCCAAGAGACCCAGTACTTC.

The rearrangement links TRBV11-2 to TRBJ2-5; D not certain. The CDR3 runs 11 residues. Germline V gene data show CDR1 as SGHAT and CDR2 as FQNNGV. V lost 6 bases and J lost 1, with 3 bases in between. CDR3 protein: CASRAQETQYF. The CDR3 DNA follows: TGTGCCAGCAGGGCCCAAGAGACCCAGTACTTC.

The rearrangement joins TRBV7-2 to TRBJ2-1; 12 bases are a match to TRBD2. V trimming: 4 bases; J trimming: 7 bases; junction bases outside the gene matches: 5. CDR3 length: 15 residues. The germline V gene has CDR1 SGHTA and CDR2 FQGNSA. The CDR3: CASSSSTSGGNEQFF. CDR3 DNA: TGTGCCAGCAGCTCCTCGACTAGCGGGGGTAATGAGCAGTTCTTC.

The V call is TRBV5-1, the J call TRBJ1-4; TRBD1 might be the D (6 bases). The V gene's germline CDR1 is SGHRS and CDR2 YFSETQ. The CDR3 sequence is 15 residues long. V was clipped by 0 bases and J by 3 bases, with 9 bases between them. CDR3 protein: CASSLASGANEKLFF. The CDR3 bases are TGCGCCAGCAGCTTGGCCTCAGGGGCTAATGAAAAACTGTTTTTT.

V usage is TRBV5-5 and J usage is TRBJ2-5; TRBD2 might be the D (6 bases). V dropped 3 bases and J dropped 2 bases, with 17 bases sitting between them. Germline V CDR1 and CDR2: SGHKS, YYEKEE (reference sequence). The CDR3 runs to 16 residues. Here the CDR3 reads CASSSAGTGIQETQYF. Written as DNA, the CDR3 is TGTGCCAGCAGCTCCGCGGGGACGGGTATACAAGAGACCCAGTACTTC.

The chain combines TRBV7-9 with TRBJ2-3; 11 bases map to TRBD2. Germline V lookup: CDR1 SEHNR, CDR2 FQNEAQ (reference sequence). The length of the CDR3 is 14 residues. Trimming cost V 3 bases and J 5 bases; bases outside gene matches: 1. DNA for the CDR3: TGTGCCAGCAGCTTTAGCGGGGGGGTAGATACGCAGTATTTT. As protein: CASSFSGGVDTQYF. The entire variable domain, with the rest obtained from reference TRBV7-9 and TRBJ2-3, is as follows: DTGVSQNPRHKITKRGQNVTFRCDPISEHNRLYWYRQTLGQGPEFLTYFQNEAQLEKSRLLSDRFSAERPKGSFSTLEIQRTEQGDSAMYLCASSFSGGVDTQYFGPGTRLTVL.

This rearrangement joins TRBV7-8 to TRBJ1-2; 10 bases are shared with TRBD1. Germline V gene data show CDR1 as SGHVS and CDR2 as FQNEAQ. J lost 8 bases, V lost 3 bases, and 6 bases had no gene match. The CDR3 is 14 amino acids. The CDR3 nucleotides read TGTGCCAGCAGCTTTTCCGGGACAGGGGACGGCTACACCTTC. Translation gives CASSFSGTGDGYTF.

The chain joins TRBV5-5 to TRBJ2-3, with D possibly TRBD1 on 6 matching bases. Germline V gene lookup returns CDR1 SGHKS and CDR2 YYEKEE (reference sequence). This CDR3 is built from 14 residues. V was shortened by 2 bases and J by 2 bases, with 9 bases between the two germline ends. The CDR3 region is CASSFGQHTDTQYF. The CDR3 DNA sequence: TGTGCCAGCAGCTTCGGACAGCACACAGATACGCAGTATTTT.

The chain carries TRBV7-3 and TRBJ2-3, with TRBD2 as a possible D gene (5 bases). CDR1 is SGHTA and CDR2 is FQGTGA in the germline V gene. This CDR3 is 16 amino acids long. V lost 1 base and J lost 0, with 11 bases in between. CDR3 DNA: TGTGCCAGCAGCTTAAACGGGCGGACTAGCACAGATACGCAGTATTTT. As protein: CASSLNGRTSTDTQYF.

In its sample, this clone was seen a few times. This chain links TRBV5-5 with TRBJ1-5; TRBD1 agrees at 9 bases. Trimming took 4 bases from V and 0 from J; bases not matched to a gene: 5. The CDR3 contains 16 residues. Germline V CDR1 and CDR2: SGHKS, YYEKEE (reference sequence). CDR3 bases: TGTGCCAGCAGCCGGGACAGGGCCAATAGCAATCAGCCCCAGCATTTT. It specifies CASSRDRANSNQPQHF.

This chain joins TRBV20-1 and TRBJ2-1; D unclear. The CDR3 totals 15 residues. V lost 3 bases to trimming and J lost 3 bases, with 15 bases between them. Germline CDR1 DFQATT, CDR2 SNEGSKA (reference sequence). The CDR3 nucleotides are TGCAGTGCTAGTGCTCCTCATTTACTCTACAATGAGCAGTTCTTC. Protein sequence: CSASAPHLLYNEQFF.

The chain recombines TRBV28 with TRBJ2-7; 9 bases fit TRBD2. The V and J ends lost 5 bases and 3 bases, in that order; junction bases with no gene match: 17. This CDR3 has 18 residues. Germline V CDR1 and CDR2: MDHEN, SYDVKM. CDR3 coding DNA: TGTGCCAGCAGTCCTCGGGCATTCGGGCGGGGGGGCTTCTACGAGCAGTACTTC. It yields the protein CASSPRAFGRGGFYEQYF.

The chain uses TRBV3-1 (or the pseudogene TRBV3-2) and TRBJ2-1; D may be TRBD2 (5 bases). Germline CDR1 is LGHDT and CDR2 is YNNKEL (reference sequence). The CDR3 is 17 residues long. The ends were cut back, 3 bases at V and 3 bases at J, with 18 bases in the middle. CDR3 protein: CASSQGSGVHFYNEQFF. The CDR3, as DNA: TGTGCCAGCAGCCAGGGGAGCGGCGTTCACTTCTACAATGAGCAGTTCTTC.

The rearrangement uses TRBV11-2 and TRBJ2-7, with 11 bases lining up with TRBD1. The CDR3 is 15 residues long. After removal of 1 base from V and 6 bases from J, the junction contained 5 bases not matched to a gene. Germline CDR1 reads SGHAT; CDR2 reads FQNNGV. The CDR3: CASSLGDRGVAEQYF. CDR3 nucleotide sequence: TGTGCCAGCAGCTTAGGGGACAGGGGGGTCGCCGAGCAGTACTTC.

The chain is built from TRBV27 and TRBJ2-3; 8 nucleotides align to TRBD2. The CDR3 runs 13 residues. Germline lookup yields CDR1 MNHEY and CDR2 SMNVEV (reference sequence). V shed 6 bases and J 7 bases; nucleotides not matched to a gene: 6. CDR3 sequence (DNA): TGTGCCAGCAGCGCCGGGAGGGGTTATACGCAGTATTTT. This sequence encodes CASSAGRGYTQYF.

The genes are TRBV19 and TRBJ1-5, with 9 bases matching TRBD1. Looked up from germline, CDR1 is LNHDA and CDR2 is SQIVND (reference sequence). V lost 1 base and J lost 6; bases outside the gene matches: 4. The CDR3 spans 15 residues. CDR3 bases: TGTGCCAGTAGTATAGGGGACAGGGATGGTCAGCCCCAGCATTTT. It is translated as CASSIGDRDGQPQHF.